This TCR beta chain was documented in a study of somatic mutations in cytotoxic T cells in rheumatoid arthritis. Clones were read by immunoSEQ multiplex PCR, and TCRdb kept only the in-frame ones, dropping some. Of about 20,000 clones listed, about 86% are singletons. Healthy control subjects consisted of blood donors (median age around 50 years, range roughly 20-70; about 55% female). Comments on this clone: The antigen remains unidentified.

The germline CDR1 and CDR2 sequences are MNHEY and SMNVEV (reference sequence). The CDR3 length is 13 residues. V lost 6 bases and J 5 bases, leaving 13 bases between the germline ends. General study points: In about an eighth of the 65 patients, the largest CD8+ clone exceeded 20% of CD8+ cells.

The receptor was derived from a woman aged 45 to 65 in good health. Sequenced sample: CD8+ T cells sorted from blood. The rearrangement joins TRBV27 to TRBJ1-1, with D perhaps TRBD1 (6 bases). The CDR3: CASRPNRDTEAFF. Written as DNA, the CDR3 is TGTGCCAGCAGGCCAAACAGGGATACTGAAGCTTTCTTT.